A selection of T cell receptor beta chains follows, all from one sample in a study of blood T cell repertoires in COVID-19. Using immunoSEQ multiplex PCR, the repertoire was profiled, and TCRdb retains in-frame clones only, with some absent. This sample yields 120,000 to 150,000 clones, of which around 81% are seen a single time; approximately 8.4% belongs to the top ten. The sample consisted of peripheral blood. The receptor source for this set is a human donor with acute or convalescent COVID-19. The donor label of this sample is uncertain. The CDR3 runs from the conserved cysteine through the conserved F or W. D genes are given only for firm matches. The size entry is marked missing in some rows and otherwise reads once, few, many or a size class.

d_gene,len,abundance,j_gene,v_gene,CDR3aa,CDR3nt
.,12,.,TRBJ1-3,TRBV6-1,CASSLERNTIYF,TGTGCCAGCAGTTTGGAGAGAAACACCATATATTTT
.,13,few,TRBJ1-2,TRBV6-5,CASSSTGYYGYTF,TGTGCCAGCAGTAGTACAGGGTACTATGGCTACACCTTC
.,14,.,TRBJ1-2,TRBV6-1,CASSPQDWGYGYTF,TGTGCCAGCAGTCCACAGGATTGGGGCTATGGCTACACCTTC
TRBD1,14,.,TRBJ2-4,TRBV5-1,CASSKGTDRNIQYF,TGCGCCAGCAGCAAGGGGACAGACCGGAACATTCAGTACTTC
TRBD2,15,.,TRBJ2-3,TRBV30,CAWSDLAGVTDTQYF,TGTGCCTGGAGCGACCTAGCGGGGGTTACAGATACGCAGTATTTT
.,14,.,TRBJ2-2,TRBV6-5,CASNREWNTGELFF,TGTGCCAGCAACAGGGAGTGGAACACCGGGGAGCTGTTTTTT
.,15,.,TRBJ1-1,TRBV5-4,CASSLDAAANTEAFF,TGTGCCAGCAGCTTGGACGCGGCGGCGAACACTGAAGCTTTCTTT
TRBD2,17,once,TRBJ2-2,TRBV15,CATSSGLAGAAVGELFF,TGTGCCACCAGCAGTGGACTAGCGGGGGCCGCCGTCGGGGAGCTGTTTTTT
.,16,.,TRBJ1-6,TRBV7-6,CASSSRLGLDNSPLHF,TGTGCCAGCAGCTCGCGACTGGGACTGGATAATTCACCCCTCCACTTT
.,12,once,TRBJ1-5,TRBV11-1,CASSLPEGPQHF,TGTGCCAGCAGCTTACCAGAGGGGCCCCAGCATTTT
.,15,.,TRBJ1-1,TRBV7-3,CASSLMGQGRTEAFF,TGTGCCAGCAGCTTAATGGGCCAGGGCAGGACTGAAGCTTTCTTT
.,14,.,TRBJ1-6,TRBV5-4,CASSLSGVNSPLHF,TGTGCCAGCAGCTTATCAGGGGTCAATTCACCCCTCCACTTT
.,13,.,TRBJ2-7,TRBV27,CASSLSQGYEQYF,TGTGCCAGCAGTTTATCTCAGGGTTACGAGCAGTACTTC
TRBD1,12,.,TRBJ1-2,TRBV2,CASSYRGEGYTF,TGTGCCAGCAGCTACAGGGGGGAAGGCTACACCTTC
TRBD1,16,.,TRBJ1-1,TRBV5-1,CASSLGPGQGGSEAFF,TGCGCCAGCAGCCTCGGCCCGGGACAGGGCGGCTCTGAAGCTTTCTTT
.,15,.,TRBJ2-1,TRBV7-8,CASSAQGMYYNEQFF,TGTGCCAGCAGCGCACAGGGAATGTACTACAATGAGCAGTTCTTC
.,13,few,TRBJ1-2,TRBV19,CASNPGSNYGYTF,TGTGCCAGTAATCCAGGTTCTAACTATGGCTACACCTTC
.,12,.,TRBJ1-1,TRBV20-1,CSASPEGVEAFF,TGCAGTGCTAGTCCCGAGGGGGTGGAAGCTTTCTTT
.,15,.,TRBJ1-1,TRBV2,CASSEKRSTGSEAFF,TGTGCCAGCAGTGAAAAGAGGTCAACCGGCAGTGAAGCTTTCTTT
TRBD1,14,.,TRBJ1-2,TRBV2,CASSAGTGSYGYTF,TGTGCCAGCAGTGCCGGGACAGGCTCCTATGGCTACACCTTC
TRBD2,16,.,TRBJ2-1,TRBV5-4,CASSSGGTSVYNEQFF,TGTGCCAGCAGCTCGGGTGGGACTAGCGTATACAATGAGCAGTTCTTC
.,12,.,TRBJ2-1,TRBV2,CASRSGGTEQFF,TGTGCCAGCAGATCGGGGGGCACTGAGCAGTTCTTC
.,14,.,TRBJ1-1,TRBV5-1,CASSLSAGDTEAFF,TGCGCCAGCAGCTTGTCGGCGGGAGACACTGAAGCTTTCTTT
.,13,.,TRBJ1-1,TRBV4-1,CASRQGQTTEAFF,TGCGCCAGCAGACAGGGCCAGACCACTGAAGCTTTCTTT
TRBD2,17,.,TRBJ2-6,TRBV19,CASSTGGVSSGANVLTF,TGTGCCAGTAGCACGGGGGGGGTAAGCTCTGGGGCCAACGTCCTGACTTTC
.,14,.,TRBJ1-1,TRBV27,CASFLAGANTEAFF,TGTGCCAGCTTCTTGGCAGGGGCGAACACTGAAGCTTTCTTT
TRBD2,15,.,TRBJ2-7,TRBV3-1/TRBV3-2,CASSQGRGRSYEQYF,TGTGCCAGCAGCCAAGGGCGGGGGAGGTCCTACGAGCAGTACTTC
TRBD2,15,.,TRBJ2-2,TRBV5-1,CASSTTTSRGGELFF,TGCGCCAGCAGCACGACGACTAGCCGAGGCGGGGAGCTGTTTTTT
.,14,.,TRBJ2-7,TRBV29-1,CSVAVRDRFGEQYF,TGCAGCGTTGCCGTACGGGATAGATTCGGCGAGCAGTACTTC
.,15,.,TRBJ1-1,TRBV2,CASSALGGVGTEAFF,TGTGCCAGCAGCGCCCTGGGGGGGGTAGGAACTGAAGCTTTCTTT
.,15,few,TRBJ2-3,TRBV9,CASSVAWGDTDTQYF,TGTGCCAGCAGCGTAGCTTGGGGCGACACAGATACGCAGTATTTT
.,15,few,TRBJ2-1,TRBV9,CASSPPPGDYNEQFF,TGTGCCAGCAGCCCCCCGCCAGGTGACTACAATGAGCAGTTCTTC
.,13,.,TRBJ1-2,TRBV5-6,CASSLANIYGYTF,TGTGCCAGCAGCTTGGCCAACATCTATGGCTACACCTTC
TRBD2,16,.,TRBJ2-7,TRBV5-6,CASSQTSGGPSYEQYF,TGTGCCAGCAGCCAGACTAGCGGGGGGCCCAGTTACGAGCAGTACTTC
TRBD2,16,.,TRBJ2-3,TRBV9,CASSVLAGDPTDTQYF,TGTGCCAGCAGCGTACTAGCGGGGGACCCCACAGATACGCAGTATTTT
.,15,.,TRBJ1-2,TRBV30,CAWTPPGREGYGYTF,TGTGCCTGGACCCCTCCGGGAAGGGAGGGCTATGGCTACACCTTC
TRBD1,16,few,TRBJ2-4,TRBV2,CASKNRGSISKNIQYF,TGTGCCAGCAAGAACAGGGGGAGCATTTCCAAAAACATTCAGTACTTC
.,16,.,TRBJ1-4,TRBV2,CASMQVEGTTNEKLFF,TGTGCCTCCATGCAGGTGGAGGGGACAACTAATGAAAAACTGTTTTTT
TRBD1,13,once,TRBJ1-1,TRBV19,CASEGDRYAEAFF,TGTGCCAGTGAGGGGGACAGGTACGCTGAAGCTTTCTTT
TRBD1,14,.,TRBJ1-1,TRBV5-4,CASREQGGITEAFF,TGTGCCAGCAGAGAACAGGGGGGAATCACTGAAGCTTTCTTT
.,17,.,TRBJ1-4,TRBV10-3,CAISESRTLSTNEKLFF,TGTGCCATCAGTGAGTCGAGGACACTTTCAACTAATGAAAAACTGTTTTTT
.,13,.,TRBJ2-1,TRBV15,CATSSGSGGEQFF,TGTGCCACCAGCAGTGGCTCCGGGGGTGAGCAGTTCTTC
TRBD2,16,.,TRBJ2-5,TRBV14,CASSPGTSGAQETQYF,TGTGCCAGCAGCCCCGGGACTAGCGGGGCGCAAGAGACCCAGTACTTC
TRBD1,15,.,TRBJ1-2,TRBV7-8,CASSVSGGWDYGYTF,TGTGCCAGCAGCGTATCAGGGGGCTGGGACTATGGCTACACCTTC
.,13,.,TRBJ1-2,TRBV9,CASSVEQSYGYTF,TGTGCCAGCAGCGTAGAACAGAGCTATGGCTACACCTTC
TRBD2,16,.,TRBJ2-3,TRBV3-1/TRBV3-2,CASSQGSGGITDTQYF,TGTGCCAGCAGCCAAGGGAGCGGGGGGATCACAGATACGCAGTATTTT
TRBD1,15,.,TRBJ1-5,TRBV18,CASSPGTGANQPQHF,TGTGCCAGCTCACCCGGGACAGGGGCGAATCAGCCCCAGCATTTT
.,18,.,TRBJ1-2,TRBV3-1/TRBV3-2,CASSQVYAGRITNYGYTF,TGTGCCAGCAGCCAAGTATATGCAGGTAGAATTACAAACTATGGCTACACCTTC
TRBD1,16,.,TRBJ1-1,TRBV19,CASSIRTGSSVTEAFF,TGTGCCAGTAGTATAAGGACAGGGTCCTCGGTAACTGAAGCTTTCTTT
.,16,.,TRBJ1-2,TRBV6-5,CASSYSLAGSGIGYTF,TGTGCCAGCAGTTACTCCCTGGCAGGGTCCGGAATAGGCTACACCTTC
.,14,.,TRBJ2-1,TRBV3-1/TRBV3-2,CASSFGQSYNEQFF,TGTGCCAGCAGTTTTGGACAGTCCTACAATGAGCAGTTCTTC
.,15,few,TRBJ1-2,TRBV5-4,CASSLRDNTIYGYTF,TGTGCCAGCAGCTTAAGGGACAATACTATCTATGGCTACACCTTC